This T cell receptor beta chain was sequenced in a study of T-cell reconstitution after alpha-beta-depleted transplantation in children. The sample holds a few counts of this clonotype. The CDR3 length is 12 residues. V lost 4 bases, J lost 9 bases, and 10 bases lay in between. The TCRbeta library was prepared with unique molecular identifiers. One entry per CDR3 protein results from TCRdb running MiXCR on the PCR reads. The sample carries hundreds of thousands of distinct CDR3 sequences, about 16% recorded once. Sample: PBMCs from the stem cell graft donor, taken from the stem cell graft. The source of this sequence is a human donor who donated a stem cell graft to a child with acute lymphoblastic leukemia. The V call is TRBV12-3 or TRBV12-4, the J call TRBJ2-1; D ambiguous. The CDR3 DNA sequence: TGTGCCAGCAGTTACTACCAGTTTGAGCAGTTCTTC. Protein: CASSYYQFEQFF.